What follows is one T cell receptor beta chain and its context. Its specificity is unknown. The CDR3 consists of 18 residues. Looked up from germline, CDR1 is SGHRS and CDR2 is YFSETQ. V dropped 2 bases and J dropped 4; count of bases not matched to a gene: 10. PCR was performed using 60 Vbeta and 13 Jbeta primers. Original handling: A later analysis tallied approximately 80 million unique TCR beta chains, 9 million to 12 million of them shared. Clones were sequenced by immunoSEQ multiplex PCR, and TCRdb holds only the in-frame ones, with some missing. V and J calls and clone size are given by that table; D and trimming were obtained from the DNA. The sample contains about 170,000 clones, around 76% of which appear only once. The sample comes from a study of cytomegalovirus exposure and HLA in healthy donors. Nominally healthy donors were sampled, though unrecorded immune exposures were likely. Overall study findings and caveats: DRB1 had the most TCR associations and HLA-C the fewest, a later analysis found, with rates varying by HLA locus. Accurate prediction of most subjects' HLA-A and HLA-B alleles from TCR beta sequences was reported.

This clonotype was obtained from a female donor in good health and CMV-seronegative. The sequenced sample was PBMCs. J is TRBJ2-1 and V is TRBV5-1; 12 nucleotides agree with TRBD2. The CDR3: CASSFQAQTSGGYNEQFF. The CDR3 nucleotides read TGCGCCAGCAGCTTCCAGGCCCAGACTAGCGGGGGATACAATGAGCAGTTCTTC.